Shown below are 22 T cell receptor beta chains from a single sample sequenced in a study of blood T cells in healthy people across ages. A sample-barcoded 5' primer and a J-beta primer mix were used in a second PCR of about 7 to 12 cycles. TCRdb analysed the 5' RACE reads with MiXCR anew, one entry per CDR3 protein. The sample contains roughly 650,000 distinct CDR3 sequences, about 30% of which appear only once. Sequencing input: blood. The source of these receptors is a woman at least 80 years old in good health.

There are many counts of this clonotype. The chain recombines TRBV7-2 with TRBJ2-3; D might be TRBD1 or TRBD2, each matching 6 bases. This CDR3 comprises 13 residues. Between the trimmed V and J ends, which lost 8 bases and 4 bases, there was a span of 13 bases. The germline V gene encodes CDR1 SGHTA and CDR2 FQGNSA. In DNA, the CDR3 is TGTGCCAGCGGAGAAGGGGGGCCAGATACGCAGTATTTT. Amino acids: CASGEGGPDTQYF.

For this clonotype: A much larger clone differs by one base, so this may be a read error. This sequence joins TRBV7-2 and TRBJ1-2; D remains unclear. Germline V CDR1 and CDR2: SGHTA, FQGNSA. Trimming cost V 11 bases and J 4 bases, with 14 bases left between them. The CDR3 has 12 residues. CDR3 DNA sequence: TGTGCCGCTCGGGGAGGCGGCTATGGCTACACCTTC. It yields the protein CAARGGGYGYTF.

The CDR3 is CASSKGQRITNEKLFF. CDR3 bases: TGCGCCAGCAGCAAGGGACAAAGGATAACTAATGAAAAACTGTTTTTT. The V call is TRBV5-1, the J call TRBJ1-4; weak D call: TRBD1 (6 bases). Trimming shortened V by 4 bases and J by 1 base, and 14 bases separated the two germline ends. The CDR3 is 16 residues long. In germline, CDR1 is SGHRS, CDR2 YFSETQ.

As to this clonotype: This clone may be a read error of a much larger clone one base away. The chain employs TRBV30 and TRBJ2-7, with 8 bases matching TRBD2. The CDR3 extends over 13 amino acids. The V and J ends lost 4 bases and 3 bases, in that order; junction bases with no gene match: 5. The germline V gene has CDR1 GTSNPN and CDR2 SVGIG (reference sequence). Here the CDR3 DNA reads TGTGCCTGGAATGCAAGCGGGGGCTACGAGCAGTACTTC. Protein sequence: CAWNASGGYEQYF.

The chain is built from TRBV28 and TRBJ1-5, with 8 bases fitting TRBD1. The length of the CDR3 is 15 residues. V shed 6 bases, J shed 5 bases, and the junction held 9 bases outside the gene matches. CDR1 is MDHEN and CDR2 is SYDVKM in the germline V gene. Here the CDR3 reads CASRGQGARHQPQHF. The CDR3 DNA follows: TGTGCCAGCAGAGGTCAGGGGGCGCGGCATCAGCCCCAGCATTTT.

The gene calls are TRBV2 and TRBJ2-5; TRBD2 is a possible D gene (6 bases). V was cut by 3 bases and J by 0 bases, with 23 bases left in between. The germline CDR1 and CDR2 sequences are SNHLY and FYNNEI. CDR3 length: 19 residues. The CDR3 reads CASSEAFGGPAYYQETQYF. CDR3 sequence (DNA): TGTGCCAGCAGTGAGGCGTTCGGGGGACCCGCATATTACCAAGAGACCCAGTACTTC.

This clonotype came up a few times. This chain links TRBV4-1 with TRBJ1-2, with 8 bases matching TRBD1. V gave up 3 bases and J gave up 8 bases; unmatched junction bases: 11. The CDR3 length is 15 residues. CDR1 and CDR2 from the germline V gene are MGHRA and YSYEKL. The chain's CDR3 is CASSHITIQGGGYTF. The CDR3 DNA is TGCGCCAGCAGCCACATTACCATACAGGGGGGCGGCTACACCTTC.

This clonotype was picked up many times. CDR3 in DNA: TGTGCCAGCAGCTCCTCTAGCGGTGTTGGTGTCAATGAGCAGTTCTTC. Its translation is CASSSSSGVGVNEQFF. V and J are TRBV7-9 and TRBJ2-1; 7 bases fit TRBD2. CDR3 size: 16 residues. The V and J ends lost 4 bases and 6 bases, in that order; junction bases with no gene match: 12. Germline assignment: CDR1 SEHNR and CDR2 FQNEAQ (reference sequence).

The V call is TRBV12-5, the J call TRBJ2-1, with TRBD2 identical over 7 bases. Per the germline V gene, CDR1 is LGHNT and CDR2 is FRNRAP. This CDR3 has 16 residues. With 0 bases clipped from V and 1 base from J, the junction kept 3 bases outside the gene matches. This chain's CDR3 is CASGLVNGGSYNEQFF. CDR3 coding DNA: TGTGCTAGTGGTTTGGTAAACGGGGGGTCCTACAATGAGCAGTTCTTC.

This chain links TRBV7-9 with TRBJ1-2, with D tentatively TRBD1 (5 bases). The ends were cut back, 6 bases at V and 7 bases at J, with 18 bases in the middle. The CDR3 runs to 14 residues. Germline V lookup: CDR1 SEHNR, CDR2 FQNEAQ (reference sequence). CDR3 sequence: CASSGTQRMGGYTF. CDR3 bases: TGTGCCAGCAGTGGGACTCAGAGAATGGGTGGCTACACCTTC.

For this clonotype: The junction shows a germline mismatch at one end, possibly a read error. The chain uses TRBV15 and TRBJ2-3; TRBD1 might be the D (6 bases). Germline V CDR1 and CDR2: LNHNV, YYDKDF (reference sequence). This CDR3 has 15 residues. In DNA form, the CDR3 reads TGTGTCACCAGCAGAGATGGACAGTGCACAGATACGCAGTATTTT. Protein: CVTSRDGQCTDTQYF.

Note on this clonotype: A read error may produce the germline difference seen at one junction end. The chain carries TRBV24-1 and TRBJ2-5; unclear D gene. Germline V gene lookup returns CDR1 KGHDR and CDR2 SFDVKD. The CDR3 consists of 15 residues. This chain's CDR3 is CVTSDFAQSGETQYF. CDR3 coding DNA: TGTGTCACCAGTGATTTTGCCCAGAGTGGTGAGACCCAGTACTTC.

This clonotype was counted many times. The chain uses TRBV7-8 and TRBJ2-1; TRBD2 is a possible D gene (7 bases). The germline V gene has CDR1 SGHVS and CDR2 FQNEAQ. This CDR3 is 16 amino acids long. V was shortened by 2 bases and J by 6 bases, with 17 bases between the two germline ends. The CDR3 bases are TGTGCCAGCAGCTTAAGGGGACTGGGAGGGGGCAATGAGCAGTTCTTC. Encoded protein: CASSLRGLGGGNEQFF. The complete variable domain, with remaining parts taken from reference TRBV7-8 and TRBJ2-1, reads GAGVSQSPRYKVAKRGQDVALRCDPISGHVSLFWYQQALGQGPEFLTYFQNEAQLDKSGLPSDRFFAERPEGSVSTLKIQRTQQEDSAVYLCASSLRGLGGGNEQFFGPGTRLTVL.

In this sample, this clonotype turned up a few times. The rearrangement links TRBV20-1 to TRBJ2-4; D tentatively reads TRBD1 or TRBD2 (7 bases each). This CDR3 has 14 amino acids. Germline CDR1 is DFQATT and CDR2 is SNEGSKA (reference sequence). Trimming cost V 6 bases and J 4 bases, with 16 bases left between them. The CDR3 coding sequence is TGCAGTGCCAGGGGGGGGGCGATTAAAAACATTCAGTACTTC. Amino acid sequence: CSARGGAIKNIQYF.

The CDR3 region is CASSLTPSGDDYNEQFF. CDR3 bases: TGTGCCAGCAGTTTAACGCCTAGCGGTGACGATTACAATGAGCAGTTCTTC. This rearrangement joins TRBV28 to TRBJ2-1, with 7 nucleotides matching TRBD2. Germline V gene sequence: CDR1 MDHEN, CDR2 SYDVKM. The junction had 11 bases not matched to a gene; V was cut back by 2 bases and J by 4 bases. The CDR3 loop spans 17 amino acids.

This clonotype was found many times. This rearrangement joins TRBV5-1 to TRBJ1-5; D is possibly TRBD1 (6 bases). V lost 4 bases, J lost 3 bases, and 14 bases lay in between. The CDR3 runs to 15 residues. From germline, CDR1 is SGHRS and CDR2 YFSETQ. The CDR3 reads CASSPQDSFNQPQHF. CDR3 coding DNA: TGCGCCAGCAGCCCTCAGGACAGCTTCAATCAGCCCCAGCATTTT.

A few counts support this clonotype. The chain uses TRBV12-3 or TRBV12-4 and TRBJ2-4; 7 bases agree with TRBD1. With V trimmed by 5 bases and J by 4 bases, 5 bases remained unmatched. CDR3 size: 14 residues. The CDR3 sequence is CASSANRGKNIQYF. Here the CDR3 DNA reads TGTGCCAGCAGTGCAAACAGGGGAAAAAACATTCAGTACTTC.

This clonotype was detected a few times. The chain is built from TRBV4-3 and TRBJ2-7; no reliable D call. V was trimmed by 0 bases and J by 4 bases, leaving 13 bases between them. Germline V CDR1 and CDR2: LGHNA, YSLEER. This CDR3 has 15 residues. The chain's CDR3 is CASSQDSSRRYEQYF. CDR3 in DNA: TGCGCCAGCAGCCAAGATTCGTCCCGGCGGTACGAGCAGTACTTC.

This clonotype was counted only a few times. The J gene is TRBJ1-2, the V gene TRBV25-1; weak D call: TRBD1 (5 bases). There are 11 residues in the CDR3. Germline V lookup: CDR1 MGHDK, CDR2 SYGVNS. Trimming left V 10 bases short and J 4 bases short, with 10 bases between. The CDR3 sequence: CATTGIYGYTF. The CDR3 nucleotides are TGTGCCACCACAGGTATCTATGGCTACACCTTC.

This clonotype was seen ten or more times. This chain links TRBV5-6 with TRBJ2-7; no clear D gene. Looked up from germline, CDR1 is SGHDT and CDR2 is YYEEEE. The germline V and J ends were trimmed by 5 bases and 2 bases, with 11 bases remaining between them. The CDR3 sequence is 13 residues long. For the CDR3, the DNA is TGTGCCAGCAGTTTAGCAGGACCCTACGAGCAGTACTTC. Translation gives CASSLAGPYEQYF.

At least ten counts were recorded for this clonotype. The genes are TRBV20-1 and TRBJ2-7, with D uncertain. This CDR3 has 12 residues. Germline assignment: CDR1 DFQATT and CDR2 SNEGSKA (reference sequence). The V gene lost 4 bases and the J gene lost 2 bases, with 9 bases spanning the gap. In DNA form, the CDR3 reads TGCAGTGCTACCCCTCGCCCCTACGAGCAGTACTTC. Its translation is CSATPRPYEQYF.

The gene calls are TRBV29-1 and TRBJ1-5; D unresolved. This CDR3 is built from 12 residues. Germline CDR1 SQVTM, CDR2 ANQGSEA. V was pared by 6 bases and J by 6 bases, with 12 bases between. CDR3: CSVAEGGQPQHF. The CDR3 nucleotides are TGCAGCGTGGCAGAAGGAGGTCAGCCCCAGCATTTT.